The sample holds many counts of the clone carrying this TCR beta chain. Antigen unknown. The V gene end was trimmed by 2 bases and the J gene end by 5 bases; junction bases not matched to a gene: 1. Per germline, CDR1 SGHTA and CDR2 FQGTGA. This CDR3 is built from 14 residues. The lymph nodes were axillary draining lymph nodes from breast cancer patients. TCRdb itself ran the multiplex PCR reads through MiXCR, one entry per CDR3 protein. The table has approximately 130,000 distinct CDR3 sequences, 21% seen once. The sample belongs to a study of breast tumors, draining lymph nodes, adjacent tissues. General study findings and limits: Compared with lymph nodes, tumors were less diverse; compared with nontumor tissue, more. Luminal-like breast cancer showed significantly greater tumor-nontumor repertoire similarity than basal-like breast cancer did. Data only fit, rather than demonstrated, lymph node origin of most tumor T cells. Findings are consistent with lymph node origin and intratumoral expansion of most tumor T cells.

Sequencing was performed on axillary lymph node tissue. The chain couples TRBV7-3 to TRBJ2-1, with TRBD2 identical over 9 bases. This clonotype originated in a female donor with breast cancer. Some clones in this sample may be carry-over from other donors' samples. For the CDR3, the DNA is TGTGCCAGCAGCTTAGCGGGAGGGCACAATGAGCAGTTCTTC. As protein: CASSLAGGHNEQFF.